The subject of this entry is one T cell receptor (beta chain). With 11 bases removed from V and 5 bases from J, the gap between germline ends came to 9 bases. This CDR3 spans 10 amino acids. These data come from a study of regulatory T cells in long-lasting Graves disease. Investigators prepared the TCR beta libraries by applying iRepertoire HTBI primers and Arm-PCR of CDR3 regions. A single record per CDR3 protein comes from TCRdb applying MiXCR to the multiplex PCR reads. The sample yields approximately 350,000 distinct CDR3 sequences, 16% seen once. Indicated time point: newly diagnosed GD, antithyroid drugs for less than 3 months. Generation of the TCR library employed RNA extracted from PBMCs. The same sample was also used in a study of T cells in Graves' hyperthyroidism and ophthalmopathy.

The sequencing used peripheral blood mononuclear cells (PBMCs), collected at new diagnosis, from a patient treated with antithyroid drugs. The chain employs TRBV12-3 or TRBV12-4 and TRBJ2-5; D unclear. The origin of this receptor is a man aged 35-49 years with Graves disease. In DNA form, the CDR3 reads TGTGCCGGCAACCTTGAGACCCAGTACTTC. Translating gives CAGNLETQYF.